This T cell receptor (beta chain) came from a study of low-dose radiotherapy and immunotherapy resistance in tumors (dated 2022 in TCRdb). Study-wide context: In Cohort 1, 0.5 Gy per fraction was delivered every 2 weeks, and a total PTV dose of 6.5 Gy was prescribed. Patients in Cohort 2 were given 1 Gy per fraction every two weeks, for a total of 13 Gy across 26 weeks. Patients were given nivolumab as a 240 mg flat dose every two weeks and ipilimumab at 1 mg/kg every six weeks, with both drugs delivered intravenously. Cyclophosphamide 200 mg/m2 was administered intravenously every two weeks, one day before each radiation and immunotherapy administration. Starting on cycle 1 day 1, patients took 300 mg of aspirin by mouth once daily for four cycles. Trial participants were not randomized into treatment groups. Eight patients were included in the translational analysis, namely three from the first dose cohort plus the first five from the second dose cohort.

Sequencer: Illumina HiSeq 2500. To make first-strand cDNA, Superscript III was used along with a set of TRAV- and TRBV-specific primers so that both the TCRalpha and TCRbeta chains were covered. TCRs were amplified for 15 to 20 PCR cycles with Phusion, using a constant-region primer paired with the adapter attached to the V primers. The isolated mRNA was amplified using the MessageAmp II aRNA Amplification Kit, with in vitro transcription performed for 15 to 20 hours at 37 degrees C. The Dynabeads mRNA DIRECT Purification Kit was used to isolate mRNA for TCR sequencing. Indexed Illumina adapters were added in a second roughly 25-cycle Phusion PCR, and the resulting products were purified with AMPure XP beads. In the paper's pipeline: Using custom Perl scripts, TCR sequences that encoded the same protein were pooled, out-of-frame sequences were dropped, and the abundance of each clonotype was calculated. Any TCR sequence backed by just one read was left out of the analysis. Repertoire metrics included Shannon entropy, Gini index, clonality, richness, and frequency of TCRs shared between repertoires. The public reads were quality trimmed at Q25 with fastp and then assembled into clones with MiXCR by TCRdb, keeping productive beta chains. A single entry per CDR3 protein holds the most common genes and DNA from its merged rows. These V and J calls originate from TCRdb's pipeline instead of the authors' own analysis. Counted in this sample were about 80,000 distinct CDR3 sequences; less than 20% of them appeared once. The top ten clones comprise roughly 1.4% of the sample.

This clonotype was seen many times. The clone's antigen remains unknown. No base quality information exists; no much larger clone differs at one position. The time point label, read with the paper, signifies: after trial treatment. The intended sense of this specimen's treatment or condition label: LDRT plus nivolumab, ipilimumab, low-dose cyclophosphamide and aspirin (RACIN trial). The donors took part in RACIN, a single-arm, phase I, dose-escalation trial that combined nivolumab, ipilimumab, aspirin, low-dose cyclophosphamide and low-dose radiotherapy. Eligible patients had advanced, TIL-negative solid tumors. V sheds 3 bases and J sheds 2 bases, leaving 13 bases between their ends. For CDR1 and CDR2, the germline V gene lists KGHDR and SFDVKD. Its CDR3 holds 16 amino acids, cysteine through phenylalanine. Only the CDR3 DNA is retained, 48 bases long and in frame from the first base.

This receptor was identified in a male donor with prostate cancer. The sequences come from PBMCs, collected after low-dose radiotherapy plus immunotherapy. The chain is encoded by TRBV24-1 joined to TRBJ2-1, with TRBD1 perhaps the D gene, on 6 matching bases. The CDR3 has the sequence CATSDQQGGPYNEQFF. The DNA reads TGTGCCACCAGTGATCAACAGGGTGGCCCCTACAATGAGCAGTTCTTC.